This TCR beta chain was documented in a study of blood T cells in healthy people across ages. Study conclusions and caveats: Among T cells, TCR beta diversity per million cells dropped roughly linearly as age rose.

Concerning this clonotype: Its antigen is unknown.

Together with a sample-barcoded 5' primer, a J-beta primer mix was included in a second PCR lasting roughly 6 to 12 cycles. MiXCR, applied by TCRdb to the 5' RACE reads, yields one record per CDR3 protein. The sample holds fewer than 2,000,000 distinct CDR3 sequences; around 42% are singletons and the top ten take around 23%. The CDR3 length is 15 residues. Deletions cut 5 bases from V and 3 bases from J, with 15 bases between. Per the germline V gene, CDR1 is MDHEN and CDR2 is SYDVKM. Total RNA extracted from each sample amounted to at least 5.5 micrograms. The receptor's source is a human donor in good health. The chain couples TRBV28 to TRBJ2-3; D is possibly TRBD1 or TRBD2 (5 bases each). Source material: blood. DNA for the CDR3: TGTGCCAGCAGTCCTGCAGGGCGAGGGACAGATACGCAGTATTTT. It is translated as CASSPAGRGTDTQYF.